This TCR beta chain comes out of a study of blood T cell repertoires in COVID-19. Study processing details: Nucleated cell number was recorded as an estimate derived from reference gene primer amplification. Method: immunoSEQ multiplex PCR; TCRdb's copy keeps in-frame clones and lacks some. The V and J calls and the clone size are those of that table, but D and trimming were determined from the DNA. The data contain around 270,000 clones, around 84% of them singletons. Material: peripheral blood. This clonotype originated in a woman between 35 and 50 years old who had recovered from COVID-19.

This chain's CDR3 is CASSPTLRGDEQFF. As DNA, the CDR3 is TGTGCCAGCTCACCGACGCTCAGGGGAGATGAGCAGTTCTTC. The chain recombines TRBV18 with TRBJ2-1, with a tentative D call TRBD1 (6 bases). Germline-derived CDR1 and CDR2 are KGHSH and LQKENI. Trimming removed 3 bases from V and 8 bases from J, with 14 bases in between. The CDR3 consists of 14 residues.